Sequencing of this T cell receptor (beta chain) was carried out in a study of T cells in Graves' hyperthyroidism and ophthalmopathy. Amplified TCR beta CDR3 regions came from RNA transcripts. The study used the HTBI primer set for a first-round RT-PCR of the TCR CDR3. TCRdb fed the multiplex PCR reads into MiXCR, producing one record per CDR3 protein. The sample has hundreds of thousands of distinct CDR3 sequences, more than 13% seen once; the top ten hold 28%. The CDR3 extends over 14 amino acids. CDR1 is SGHTS, CDR2 YDEGEE, per germline. The V end was cut by 4 bases, the J end by 9 bases, with 19 bases between.

Specimen: blood. This clonotype was sampled from a man aged 50-60 years with Graves' ophthalmopathy. The chain has TRBV5-8 and TRBJ2-5; perhaps TRBD2 as D (5 bases). CDR3 bases: TGTGCCAGCAGCCCGATTATGGCGGAGAGGGCCCAGTACTTC. The encoded protein is CASSPIMAERAQYF.